The rows below give T cell receptor beta chains drawn from one sample of a study of T cells after posttransplantation cyclophosphamide. Repertoires were generated with immunoSEQ multiplex PCR, while TCRdb's copy carries only in-frame clones and drops some. In total the sample includes about 38,000 clones, none of them seen once. The sample was PBMCs. Receptor source: a man between 50 and 59 years old in good health, CMV-negative, and a related stem cell transplant donor. CDR3s include the opening cysteine and the closing phenylalanine or tryptophan. A D gene is named only where the DNA matches it firmly. Rows give clone size only sometimes, using once, few, many, or a class for an expanded clone.

clone_size,j_call,d_call,v_call,cdr3_nt,cdr3_aa
many,TRBJ2-1,TRBD2,TRBV7-2,TGTGCCAGCAGCTCAGGACTAGCGGGAGTCGGCCGGGGGCAGTTCTTC,CASSSGLAGVGRGQFF
.,TRBJ1-2,.,TRBV5-1,TGTGCCAGCAGCTTGACCGACGGGGGCTACACCTTC,CASSLTDGGYTF
many,TRBJ2-1,TRBD2,TRBV2,TGTGCCAGCTTATTCGGACTAGCCCAGTTCTTC,CASLFGLAQFF
many,TRBJ1-4,.,TRBV19,TGTGCCAGTAGTTCCATACAGGAATCTAATGAAAAACTGTTTTTT,CASSSIQESNEKLFF
many,TRBJ2-7,TRBD2,TRBV7-2,TGTGCCAGCGCCGAGGCGGGGGGTACCTCCTACGAGCAGTACTTC,CASAEAGGTSYEQYF
many,TRBJ1-1,.,TRBV9,TGTGCCAGCAGCGTAGGTCGGGGTCAAGCTTTCTTT,CASSVGRGQAFF
many,TRBJ1-1,TRBD1,TRBV5-4,TGTGCCAGCAGCTTGGATAACAGGGGGCGGAACACTGAAGCTTTCTTT,CASSLDNRGRNTEAFF
few,TRBJ2-7,TRBD2,TRBV10-2,TGCGCCAGCAGTGAGTCGGGCGGGAGAGGCTACGAGCAGTACTTC,CASSESGGRGYEQYF
many,TRBJ2-7,.,TRBV1,TGCACCAGCAGCCAAGGGACGGAGGTTTGGGATCCCTACGAGCAGTACTTC,CTSSQGTEVWDPYEQYF
many,TRBJ2-7,.,TRBV7-9,TGTGCCAGCAAACTAGCCGGATACGAGCAGTACTTC,CASKLAGYEQYF
many,TRBJ1-3,TRBD1,TRBV6-1,TGTGCCAGCAGTGAAGCGACCTTACAGGGGACTGGGGGAAACACCATATATTTT,CASSEATLQGTGGNTIYF
many,TRBJ2-4,.,TRBV19,TGTGCCAGTAGTACCAGACAGGAAAACATTCAGTACTTC,CASSTRQENIQYF
many,TRBJ1-6,.,TRBV7-9,TGTGCCAGCAGCACCTCCGGTGGCTCCTATAATTCACCCCTCCACTTT,CASSTSGGSYNSPLHF
many,TRBJ2-7,.,TRBV4-1,TGCGCCAGCAGCCAAGATCGGGACATACTATTCGAGCAGTACTTC,CASSQDRDILFEQYF
many,TRBJ2-7,.,TRBV7-3,TGTGCCAGCAGCCCCGCCGGGGGACCCTACGAGCAGTACTTC,CASSPAGGPYEQYF
many,TRBJ2-3,.,TRBV18,TGTGCCAGCTCACCAAGGTACGGGAGCATCTCAGATACGCAGTATTTT,CASSPRYGSISDTQYF
.,TRBJ2-7,TRBD1,TRBV2,TGCGCCACAGGGGTGGCCAGATACGAGCAGTACTTC,CATGVARYEQYF
.,TRBJ1-2,TRBD1,TRBV5-4,TGTGCCAGTGCATCCGACAGGGGGACCACTAACTATGGCTACACCTTC,CASASDRGTTNYGYTF
many,TRBJ1-2,TRBD1,TRBV10-3,TGTGCCATCAGGGGACAGGCCGCTAACTATGGCTACACCTTC,CAIRGQAANYGYTF
many,TRBJ1-2,.,TRBV9,TGTGCCAGCAGCTTTCGGGACACTCATTCGATGGGCTACACCTTC,CASSFRDTHSMGYTF
.,TRBJ1-6,TRBD1,TRBV18,TGTGCCAGCTCACCTATTTATACCGGACAGGGGGGGACTTATAATTCACCCCTCCACTTT,CASSPIYTGQGGTYNSPLHF
few,TRBJ2-5,.,TRBV11-2,TGTGCCAGCAGCTTGGCGAGGCTCGAGCAAGAGACCCAGTACTTC,CASSLARLEQETQYF
many,TRBJ2-7,.,TRBV27,TGTGCCAGCAACCCCCTGGGCAGGCCACACTACGAGCAGTACTTC,CASNPLGRPHYEQYF
few,TRBJ2-5,.,TRBV28,TGTGCCAGCAGTTTATCCGGGGTAGAGGAGACCCAGTACTTC,CASSLSGVEETQYF
many,TRBJ2-7,.,TRBV5-6,TGTGCCAGCAGCTTGGGACAGAGCGCCTACGAGCAGTACTTC,CASSLGQSAYEQYF
.,TRBJ2-1,.,TRBV18,TGTGCCAGCTCACTCGGACAAATCAATGAGCAGTTCTTC,CASSLGQINEQFF
many,TRBJ1-1,.,TRBV29-1,TGCAGCGTTGGGGGCCAGTTACGCACTGAAGCTTTCTTT,CSVGGQLRTEAFF
many,TRBJ2-1,TRBD2,TRBV12-5,TGTGCTAGTGGTTTGGTACTGGGGCTAGCGGGGGCAAGGCAGTTCTTC,CASGLVLGLAGARQFF
.,TRBJ2-1,.,TRBV9,TGTGCCAGCAGCGCGGGGTGGGCCTCCTACAATGAGCAGTTCTTC,CASSAGWASYNEQFF
many,TRBJ2-7,.,TRBV9,TGTGCCAGCAGCCCTCCCCAGGGGTACGAGCAGTACTTC,CASSPPQGYEQYF
few,TRBJ1-2,.,TRBV18,TGTGCCAGCTCACCAAAAGGGACACTCCCTGGCTATGGCTACACCTTC,CASSPKGTLPGYGYTF
many,TRBJ1-2,TRBD1,TRBV28,TGTGCCAGCAGTCCCAGGACAGGGGGTTATAATGGCTACACCTTC,CASSPRTGGYNGYTF
.,TRBJ2-7,.,TRBV18,TGTGCCAGCTCACCCCCCGGGTTCAGCTCCTACGAGCAGTACTTC,CASSPPGFSSYEQYF
many,TRBJ2-7,.,TRBV7-8,TGTGCCAGCAGCTTAGATGCCCGGAGGGATAGCTCCTACGAGCAGTACTTC,CASSLDARRDSSYEQYF
many,TRBJ1-2,TRBD1,TRBV6-1,TGTGCCAGCAGTGAAGCGGGACAGGGGCGAGGTGGCTACACCTTC,CASSEAGQGRGGYTF